Presented here are 14 T cell receptor beta chains from one specimen sequenced in a study of blood T cell repertoires in COVID-19. TCRdb keeps only in-frame clones here, not all; method: immunoSEQ multiplex PCR. The sample comprises some 350,000 clones, 88% of which are singletons, and more than 5.5% rests with the top ten. Sequencing was done on a sample of peripheral blood. All receptors come from a woman in her 70s with COVID-19, enrolled during active disease.

The chain links TRBV2 to TRBJ2-1, with 7 bases aligning to TRBD1. CDR1 is SNHLY and CDR2 is FYNNEI in the germline V gene. V lost 6 bases to trimming and J lost 5 bases; unmatched junction nucleotides: 10. The CDR3 consists of 15 residues. In DNA, the CDR3 is TGTGCCAGCAGCGTACAGGGGCGCTCTGACAATGAGCAGTTCTTC. It encodes CASSVQGRSDNEQFF.

The chain recombines TRBV7-9 with TRBJ2-1; D uncertain. Germline assignment: CDR1 SEHNR and CDR2 FQNEAQ (reference sequence). The V gene lost 5 bases and the J gene lost 4 bases, with 6 bases spanning the gap. The CDR3 has 12 residues. The CDR3 DNA reads as TGTGCCAGCAGCCAGGTTTACAATGAGCAGTTCTTC. Amino acid sequence: CASSQVYNEQFF.

V is TRBV29-1 and J is TRBJ1-1; 7 bases are shared with TRBD1. V lost 3 bases to trimming and J lost 8 bases; unmatched junction nucleotides: 12. The CDR3 covers 14 residues. The germline CDR1 and CDR2 sequences are SQVTM and ANQGSEA. The CDR3 sequence: CSVDTSGQGVEAFF. The CDR3 nucleotides read TGCAGCGTTGATACTTCGGGTCAGGGGGTAGAAGCTTTCTTT.

The chain has TRBV9 and TRBJ1-1; D uncertain. CDR1 and CDR2 (germline): SGDLS, YYNGEE. The V gene lost 2 bases and the J gene lost 2 bases, with 10 bases spanning the gap. There are 14 residues in the CDR3. The CDR3 nucleotides read TGTGCCAGCAGCGTTGGAGACCATAACACTGAAGCTTTCTTT. Its protein is CASSVGDHNTEAFF. Drawing the rest from reference TRBV9 and TRBJ1-1, the complete variable domain is DSGVTQTPKHLITATGQRVTLRCSPRSGDLSVYWYQQSLDQGLQFLIQYYNGEERAKGNILERFSAQQFPDLHSELNLSSLELGDSALYFCASSVGDHNTEAFFGQGTRLTVV.

This chain joins TRBV5-1 and TRBJ2-2, with 7 bases aligning to TRBD1. CDR3 length: 15 residues. With V trimmed by 1 base and J by 2 bases, 2 bases remained unmatched. Germline V gene data show CDR1 as SGHRS and CDR2 as YFSETQ. CDR3 DNA sequence: TGCGCCAGCAGCTTGTGGGACAGCAACACCGGGGAGCTGTTTTTT. Its translation: CASSLWDSNTGELFF.

The chain recombines TRBV12-5 with TRBJ2-7; TRBD1 is a possible D gene (5 bases). This CDR3 is 12 amino acids long. Trimming took off 3 bases at V and 2 bases at J, with 5 bases between the two ends. Germline V lookup: CDR1 LGHNT, CDR2 FRNRAP. CDR3 sequence (DNA): TGTGCTAGTGGTTTAGGGGCCTACGAGCAGTACTTC. Protein product: CASGLGAYEQYF.

The chain carries TRBV3-1 (or the pseudogene TRBV3-2) and TRBJ1-2, with TRBD1 matching over 9 bases. After removal of 5 bases from V and 3 bases from J, the junction contained 4 bases not matched to a gene. The CDR3 has 14 residues. The V gene's germline CDR1 is LGHDT and CDR2 YNNKEL (reference sequence). CDR3 region: CASSVGQGHYGYTF. The DNA of the CDR3 is TGTGCCAGCAGCGTGGGACAGGGACACTATGGCTACACCTTC.

The chain is built from TRBV12-3 or TRBV12-4 and TRBJ1-2; unclear D gene. V was shortened by 7 bases and J by 8 bases, with 17 bases between the two germline ends. The CDR3 runs to 13 residues. The CDR3 spells CASTVSYSNGYTF. The CDR3 nucleotides read TGTGCCAGCACCGTGTCTTATTCTAACGGCTACACCTTC.

CDR3 DNA sequence: TGTGCCAGCTCACCACCGGGGACAGTTAATTCACCCCTCCACTTT. Protein product: CASSPPGTVNSPLHF. The V and J genes are TRBV18 and TRBJ1-6; 7 bases line up with TRBD1. The CDR3 is 15 residues long. The V gene's germline CDR1 is KGHSH and CDR2 LQKENI. The J segment lost 6 bases and the V segment lost 0 bases, leaving 2 bases of the junction unmatched.

V usage is TRBV27 and J usage is TRBJ1-5; tentative D call: TRBD1 (5 bases). Trimming took 0 bases from V and 6 from J, leaving 9 bases between them. The CDR3 is 14 residues long. Germline CDR1 is MNHEY and CDR2 is SMNVEV (reference sequence). The CDR3 loop reads CASSLSGGSQPQHF. The CDR3 DNA reads TGTGCCAGCAGTTTATCGGGGGGGAGTCAGCCCCAGCATTTT.

The rearrangement joins TRBV29-1 to TRBJ2-7, with D perhaps matching TRBD1 (7 bases). Germline CDR1 is SQVTM and CDR2 is ANQGSEA. V gave up 3 bases and J gave up 2 bases, with 17 bases separating them. The CDR3 has 15 residues. The CDR3 here is CSVDTNRGGTYEQYF. CDR3 nucleotide sequence: TGCAGCGTTGACACAAACAGGGGAGGCACCTACGAGCAGTACTTC.

This chain uses TRBV1 with TRBJ1-5; TRBD1 is the table's D call and was not checked against the DNA. TRBV1 is a pseudogene locus. The CDR3 length is 19 residues. The CDR3 region has the DNA TGCACCAGCAGCCAAGAAAGAGACAGGGTAGTTTATAGCAATCAGCCCCAGCATTTT. Amino acid sequence: CTSSQERDRVVYSNQPQHF.

The rearrangement joins TRBV6-5 to TRBJ1-5; the D gene is possibly TRBD1 (5 bases). Germline CDR1 MNHEY, CDR2 SVGAGI. The CDR3 has 12 residues. Trimming took 6 bases from V and 5 from J, leaving 8 bases between them. CDR3 protein: CASRGGDQPQHF. As DNA, the CDR3 is TGTGCCAGCAGGGGGGGGGATCAGCCCCAGCATTTT.

This sequence joins TRBV9 and TRBJ1-3; 7 nucleotides agree with TRBD1. The CDR3 loop spans 14 amino acids. The V segment lost 7 bases and the J segment 0 bases; nucleotides outside the gene matches: 4. CDR1 SGDLS and CDR2 YYNGEE come from the germline V gene. The CDR3 sequence is CASGGTDSGNTIYF. The DNA for the CDR3 is TGTGCCAGCGGAGGGACAGACTCTGGAAACACCATATATTTT. The variable domain in full, with the rest retrieved from reference TRBV9 and TRBJ1-3, is DSGVTQTPKHLITATGQRVTLRCSPRSGDLSVYWYQQSLDQGLQFLIQYYNGEERAKGNILERFSAQQFPDLHSELNLSSLELGDSALYFCASGGTDSGNTIYFGEGSWLTVV.